These T cell receptor beta chains were read from a single sample in a study of T cell responses to AZD1222 COVID-19 vaccine. The repertoire was sequenced with immunoSEQ multiplex PCR; TCRdb's copy has only in-frame clones and lacks some. The sample lists about 59,000 clones, approximately 82% occurring once. The sample in question was peripheral blood, obtained on day 0 of AZD1222 vaccination. Every receptor here comes from an adult in good health. Both conserved end residues are part of each CDR3. The order of the fields is J gene, V gene, clone size, D gene, CDR3 DNA, CDR3 protein. D genes are given only for firm matches. The listing skips clone size in some rows; elsewhere it reads once, few, many or a size class.

>TRBJ1-2|TRBV7-2|.|.
TGTGCCAGCAGCCTCGGGACTCAAACCGCCTTATCCTATGGCTACACCTTC
CASSLGTQTALSYGYTF
>TRBJ1-1|TRBV28|.|.
TGTGCCAGCAGCGGACCGGTTGAAGGTCTAGGAGGTTTCTTT
CASSGPVEGLGGFF
>TRBJ2-7|TRBV27|.|.
TGTGCCAGCAGACTACAGGGAGCAACCTACGAGCAGTACTTC
CASRLQGATYEQYF
>TRBJ2-3|TRBV6-1|.|.
TGTGCCAGCAGTGAAGCTTCAGGGGCGGATACGCAGTATTTT
CASSEASGADTQYF
>TRBJ1-1|TRBV28|.|TRBD1
TGTGCCAGCAGTTCCGCCGGGACAGCCGAAGGTGCTTTCTTT
CASSSAGTAEGAFF
>TRBJ2-1|TRBV28|.|TRBD2
TGTGCCAGCAGGGGGCCTAGCGGGGGAATCAATGAGCAGTTCTTC
CASRGPSGGINEQFF
>TRBJ2-1|TRBV6-5|.|.
TGTGCCAGCAGTTACTCCGGGAGTTGGTACAATGAGCAGTTCTTC
CASSYSGSWYNEQFF
>TRBJ1-5|TRBV7-8|.|.
TGTGCCAGCAGCTTAGGGGGGCCAGAGGGCAATCAGCCCCAGCATTTT
CASSLGGPEGNQPQHF
>TRBJ1-2|TRBV4-2|.|.
TGTGCCAGCAGCCAAGGGGCCTCAGACGGCTATGGCTACACCTTC
CASSQGASDGYGYTF
>TRBJ1-1|TRBV7-9|.|.
TGTGCCAGCAGCTTTTCTCAGATGAACACTGAAGCTTTCTTT
CASSFSQMNTEAFF
>TRBJ2-3|TRBV28|.|.
TGTGCCAGTCTAGGGACCCTCGACTACCGAGATACGCAGTATTTT
CASLGTLDYRDTQYF
>TRBJ2-2|TRBV30|once|.
TGTGCCTGGAGTTCCGGACCAGCGGGCGGGGAGCTGTTTTTT
CAWSSGPAGGELFF
>TRBJ2-7|TRBV7-2|.|.
TGTGCCAGCAGCTTAGCGAGACTTTCCTACGAGCAGTACTTC
CASSLARLSYEQYF
>TRBJ2-4|TRBV5-3|.|TRBD1
TGTGCCAGAAGCCAGAAGGGACAGGGGGGAGCCAAAAACATTCAGTACTTC
CARSQKGQGGAKNIQYF
>TRBJ1-1|TRBV7-3|.|.
TGTGCCAGCTCCACTCAGAGGGACACTGAAGCTTTCTTT
CASSTQRDTEAFF
>TRBJ1-3|TRBV11-3|.|.
TGTGCCAGCAGCTTATTGGGGTTCTCTGGAAACACCATATATTTT
CASSLLGFSGNTIYF
>TRBJ2-5|TRBV10-1|.|.
TGCGCCAGCAAAGACCCGCCAGAGACCCAGTACTTC
CASKDPPETQYF
>TRBJ1-1|TRBV4-3|.|.
TGCGCCAGCAGCCAAGAGAGGGGCACTGAAGCTTTCTTT
CASSQERGTEAFF
>TRBJ2-3|TRBV5-6|.|.
TGTGCCAGCAGCTCTAAAGATACGCAGTATTTT
CASSSKDTQYF
>TRBJ2-7|TRBV14|medium-sized|.
TGTGCCAGCGCCCGAACGTATGAGGGCGAGCAGTACTTC
CASARTYEGEQYF
>TRBJ2-5|TRBV29-1|.|.
TGCAGCGTTGCTCAGGGTCAAGAGACCCAGTACTTC
CSVAQGQETQYF
>TRBJ1-2|TRBV7-9|.|TRBD1
TGTGCCAGCAGCTGGGGGGACAGGGAGATCGGTGGCTACACCTTC
CASSWGDREIGGYTF
>TRBJ2-1|TRBV4-3|.|.
TGCGCCAGCAGCCAAGAGATAAGGGGGGTTGAGCAGTTCTTC
CASSQEIRGVEQFF
>TRBJ1-4|TRBV15|.|.
TGTGCCACCAGCAGAGATACAAGGGGTGAAAAACTGTTTTTT
CATSRDTRGEKLFF